These 25 T cell receptor beta chains came from one sample sequenced in a study of blood T cell repertoires in COVID-19. Some clones are missing from TCRdb's copy, which holds only in-frame ones; the method was immunoSEQ multiplex PCR. The sample records a few hundred thousand clones, around 86% being singletons. The sequenced sample consisted of peripheral blood. The receptors derive from a man between 45 and 60 years old with acute or convalescent COVID-19.

V gene TRBV12-3 or TRBV12-4 combines with J gene TRBJ1-1; D is unclear. The V gene lost 3 bases and the J gene lost 11 bases, with 13 bases spanning the gap. The CDR3 is 12 residues long. The chain's CDR3 is CASSFTAGGAFF. CDR3 DNA sequence: TGTGCCAGCAGTTTTACAGCTGGTGGGGCTTTCTTT.

This chain joins TRBV5-1 and TRBJ1-5, with D possibly matching TRBD1 (6 bases). The CDR3 spans 16 residues. V was trimmed by 0 bases and J by 5 bases, leaving 15 bases between them. The germline CDR1 and CDR2 sequences are SGHRS and YFSETQ. The CDR3 region is CASSLVPTGGYQPQHF. CDR3 DNA sequence: TGCGCCAGCAGCTTGGTACCCACGGGGGGCTATCAGCCCCAGCATTTT. Drawing the rest from reference TRBV5-1 and TRBJ1-5, the complete variable domain is KAGVTQTPRYLIKTRGQQVTLSCSPISGHRSVSWYQQTPGQGLQFLFEYFSETQRNKGNFPGRFSGRQFSNSRSEMNVSTLELGDSALYLCASSLVPTGGYQPQHFGDGTRLSIL.

This chain connects TRBV18 to TRBJ1-2; 9 bases align to TRBD1. V was pared by 4 bases and J by 2 bases, with 5 bases of the junction left unmatched. Germline CDR1 KGHSH, CDR2 LQKENI. This CDR3 is built from 15 residues. Here the CDR3 DNA reads TGTGCCAGCTCACAACTGGGACAGGGCAACTATGGCTACACCTTC. Its translation: CASSQLGQGNYGYTF.

J is TRBJ1-2 and V is TRBV5-1, with a weak D call TRBD1 (6 bases). The germline V and J ends were trimmed by 0 bases and 9 bases, with 12 bases remaining between them. Germline V gene lookup returns CDR1 SGHRS and CDR2 YFSETQ. The CDR3 contains 13 residues. CDR3 loop: CASSLGQGFSYTF. In nucleotides, the CDR3 is TGCGCCAGCAGCTTGGGCCAGGGGTTTAGCTACACCTTC.

The rearrangement uses TRBV5-1 and TRBJ2-7, with 8 nucleotides matching TRBD1. The J segment lost 2 bases and the V segment lost 1 base, leaving 11 bases of the junction unmatched. Germline V lookup: CDR1 SGHRS, CDR2 YFSETQ. CDR3 length equals 17 residues. Here the CDR3 reads CASSLPGGTGLTYEQYF. Written as DNA, the CDR3 is TGCGCCAGCAGCTTGCCCGGCGGGACAGGCCTTACCTACGAGCAGTACTTC.

The J gene is TRBJ1-2, the V gene TRBV29-1; the match to TRBD1 covers 8 bases. Germline trimming cut 8 bases from V and 6 bases from J; bases unmatched to any gene: 8. The CDR3 length is 12 residues. Germline CDR1 and CDR2: SQVTM and ANQGSEA. CDR3 bases: TGCAGCACCGGGACAGGAGGCCATGGCTACACCTTC. This sequence encodes CSTGTGGHGYTF.

The rearrangement uses TRBV4-1 and TRBJ1-2; 12 bases agree with TRBD1. V was clipped by 4 bases and J by 3 bases; unmatched bases: 9. The V gene's germline CDR1 is MGHRA and CDR2 YSYEKL. The length of the CDR3 is 17 residues. The CDR3 spells CASSPWTGTGGDYGYTF. Written as DNA, the CDR3 is TGCGCCAGCAGCCCCTGGACCGGGACAGGGGGCGACTATGGCTACACCTTC.

The chain joins TRBV10-1 to TRBJ2-3; D may be TRBD1 (5 bases). Trimming left V 8 bases short and J 6 bases short, with 15 bases between. The germline V gene has CDR1 WNHNN and CDR2 SYGVQD (reference sequence). The CDR3 covers 13 residues. The CDR3 DNA reads TGCGCCAGCTCCCGTGACAGCCTCGATACGCAGTATTTT. As protein: CASSRDSLDTQYF.

The chain links TRBV3-1 (or the pseudogene TRBV3-2) to TRBJ2-7; D call uncertain. V lost 1 base and J lost 2, with 9 bases in between. Germline V CDR1 and CDR2: LGHDT, YNNKEL (reference sequence). The CDR3 contains 14 residues. The CDR3 bases are TGTGCCAGCAGCCAAGGACTGAGCACCTACGAGCAGTACTTC. Encoded protein: CASSQGLSTYEQYF.

This clone has only one observation. The chain carries TRBV10-2 and TRBJ1-2; D is perhaps TRBD1 (5 bases). Germline-derived CDR1 and CDR2 are WSHSY and SAAADI. This CDR3 contains 14 residues. V was clipped by 5 bases and J by 0 bases, with 10 bases between them. The CDR3 coding sequence is TGCGCCAGCAGTCGCGGGGGGACTAACTATGGCTACACCTTC. Residues: CASSRGGTNYGYTF.

J is TRBJ1-2 and V is TRBV5-1; D call uncertain. Trimming took off 4 bases at V and 0 bases at J, with 7 bases between the two ends. Germline V gene sequence: CDR1 SGHRS, CDR2 YFSETQ. The CDR3 is 13 amino acids. CDR3 in amino acids: CASSPGSNYGYTF. Here the CDR3 DNA reads TGCGCCAGCAGCCCGGGATCTAACTATGGCTACACCTTC.

This rearrangement joins TRBV7-9 to TRBJ2-2; no firm D call. V shed 5 bases and J shed 6 bases, with 19 bases lying between them. This CDR3 is 16 amino acids long. Germline V gene lookup returns CDR1 SEHNR and CDR2 FQNEAQ (reference sequence). The CDR3 spells CASSPYVGQRSGELFF. The CDR3 nucleotides read TGTGCCAGCAGCCCGTACGTGGGCCAACGGTCCGGGGAGCTGTTTTTT.

In the case of this clone: A much larger clone sits a single nucleotide away, making a read error possible. Distinct nucleotide sequences in the sample also encode this CDR3. The chain is built from TRBV11-2 and TRBJ1-2; D unclear. The germline CDR1 and CDR2 sequences are SGHAT and FQNNGV. V shed 5 bases and J shed 4 bases, with 17 bases lying between them. The CDR3 spans 15 residues. In DNA form, the CDR3 reads TGTGCCAGCAGCGATTTTAGCGGGCTCGGCTATGGCTACACCTTC. Translation: CASSDFSGLGYGYTF.

The gene calls are TRBV19 and TRBJ2-7; 12 nucleotides agree with TRBD1. In germline, CDR1 is LNHDA, CDR2 SQIVND (reference sequence). Germline trimming cut 6 bases from V and 4 bases from J; bases unmatched to any gene: 10. The length of the CDR3 is 16 residues. CDR3 protein: CASSPGTGGAFYEQYF. The CDR3, as DNA: TGTGCCAGTAGCCCGGGGACAGGGGGCGCTTTTTACGAGCAGTACTTC.

This rearrangement joins TRBV19 to TRBJ1-4; 8 bases are shared with TRBD1. CDR3 length equals 15 residues. Germline values: CDR1 LNHDA, CDR2 SQIVND (reference sequence). V lost 6 bases and J lost 5; bases outside the gene matches: 8. CDR3 in amino acids: CASRNTGGTNEKLFF. As DNA, the CDR3 is TGTGCCAGTAGGAATACAGGGGGGACGAATGAAAAACTGTTTTTT. The whole variable domain, filled in from reference TRBV19 and TRBJ1-4, reads DGGITQSPKYLFRKEGQNVTLSCEQNLNHDAMYWYRQDPGQGLRLIYYSQIVNDFQKGDIAEGYSVSREKKESFPLTVTSAQKNPTAFYLCASRNTGGTNEKLFFGSGTQLSVL.

This chain uses TRBV5-1 with TRBJ1-2, with TRBD1 matching 8 bases. CDR3 size: 15 residues. The ends lost 5 bases at V and 0 bases at J; junction bases unmatched: 6. CDR1 SGHRS and CDR2 YFSETQ come from the germline V gene. The CDR3 DNA follows: TGCGCCAGCAGTTCGGGACAGGACCCTAACTATGGCTACACCTTC. Encoded protein: CASSSGQDPNYGYTF.

This chain links TRBV5-6 with TRBJ1-6; TRBD1 agrees at 10 bases. CDR3 length: 15 residues. Losses at the gene ends were 2 bases for V and 6 bases for J; bases not matched to a gene: 2. The germline V gene encodes CDR1 SGHDT and CDR2 YYEEEE. The CDR3, as DNA: TGTGCCAGCAGCTTCAGGACAGGGGGTAATTCACCCCTCCACTTT. Residues: CASSFRTGGNSPLHF.

The chain employs TRBV11-2 and TRBJ1-1, with no clear D. V gave up 3 bases and J gave up 4 bases, with 6 bases separating them. The germline gives CDR1 SGHAT, CDR2 FQNNGV. This CDR3 spans 12 amino acids. CDR3 coding DNA: TGTGCCAGCAGCTTCGGAGGCACTGAAGCTTTCTTT. Translated: CASSFGGTEAFF.

V usage is TRBV6-5 and J usage is TRBJ1-1, with a possible D match to TRBD1 (6 bases). Trimming cost V 6 bases and J 5 bases, with 13 bases left between them. This CDR3 has 13 residues. The germline CDR1 and CDR2 sequences are MNHEY and SVGAGI. CDR3 DNA: TGTGCCAGCAGCATAACAGGGTTAACTGAAGCTTTCTTT. This encodes CASSITGLTEAFF.

The J gene is TRBJ1-2, the V gene TRBV11-2; no firm D call. Germline V lookup: CDR1 SGHAT, CDR2 FQNNGV. This CDR3 is built from 13 residues. Trimming removed 5 bases at V and 2 bases at J, with 9 bases between. CDR3 in DNA: TGTGCCAGCAGCCTTGGGAGAAACTATGGCTACACCTTC. Amino acid sequence: CASSLGRNYGYTF.

The chain is built from TRBV10-3 and TRBJ2-3, with 11 nucleotides matching TRBD2. Germline trimming cut 3 bases from V and 3 bases from J; bases unmatched to any gene: 8. Germline V gives CDR1 ENHRY, CDR2 SYGVKD. The CDR3 has 17 residues. CDR3: CAISEGLAGSGTDTQYF. The CDR3 DNA is TGTGCCATCAGTGAAGGACTAGCGGGTTCGGGGACAGATACGCAGTATTTT.

The V and J genes are TRBV5-1 and TRBJ2-2; 7 bases fit TRBD1. Germline V lookup: CDR1 SGHRS, CDR2 YFSETQ. V lost 2 bases, J lost 9 bases, and 7 bases stayed unmatched. CDR3 length: 14 residues. Here the CDR3 reads CASSLGQAARELFF. The DNA of the CDR3 is TGCGCCAGCAGCTTAGGACAGGCCGCGCGGGAGCTGTTTTTT.

This clone was found a few times. The genes are TRBV30 and TRBJ2-7; 13 bases fit TRBD2. Trimming took 3 bases from V and 3 from J; bases not matched to a gene: 11. The CDR3 consists of 17 residues. Germline CDR1 is GTSNPN and CDR2 is SVGIG (reference sequence). CDR3 in DNA: TGTGCCTGGAGCGGATTCGGGACTAGCGGGATGCACTACGAGCAGTACTTC. It is translated as CAWSGFGTSGMHYEQYF.

This sequence joins TRBV27 and TRBJ1-1; 7 bases match TRBD1. Germline lookup yields CDR1 MNHEY and CDR2 SMNVEV (reference sequence). The CDR3 has 13 amino acids. The V gene end was trimmed by 6 bases and the J gene end by 5 bases; junction bases not matched to a gene: 6. The CDR3 bases are TGTGCCAGCAGGAGGCAGGGGGGAACTGAAGCTTTCTTT. Translation: CASRRQGGTEAFF.

A word on this clone: Other DNA sequences in the sample encode the same CDR3. This sequence joins TRBV19 and TRBJ1-1, with 9 nucleotides matching TRBD1. With V trimmed by 8 bases and J by 3 bases, 4 bases remained unmatched. CDR3 length equals 13 residues. Germline V CDR1 and CDR2: LNHDA, SQIVND (reference sequence). In DNA, the CDR3 is TGTGCCAGTTCGACAGGGGGGTACACTGAAGCTTTCTTT. Its translation: CASSTGGYTEAFF.